The 17 T cell receptor beta chains below were found in one sample sequenced in a study of blood T cell repertoires in COVID-19. Sequenced by immunoSEQ multiplex PCR; TCRdb stores in-frame clones only, minus some. Of around 160,000 clones in the sample, nearly 80% were seen once. The sequenced sample was peripheral blood. The receptor source for this set is a woman aged 80 or over with acute or convalescent COVID-19.

The chain links TRBV24-1 to TRBJ1-2; TRBD1 aligns across 8 bases. Germline assignment: CDR1 KGHDR and CDR2 SFDVKD. Losses at the gene ends were 5 bases for V and 2 bases for J; bases not matched to a gene: 9. This CDR3 spans 16 amino acids. CDR3 protein: CATSGSRGPRNYGYTF. DNA for the CDR3: TGTGCCACCAGTGGGAGCAGGGGGCCAAGGAACTATGGCTACACCTTC.

The gene calls are TRBV5-5 and TRBJ1-1; a weak D match, TRBD1 (5 bases). V was clipped by 0 bases and J by 11 bases, with 20 bases between them. This CDR3 contains 15 residues. Germline values: CDR1 SGHKS, CDR2 YYEKEE (reference sequence). The CDR3: CASSLAPVDNESAFF. For the CDR3, the DNA is TGTGCCAGCAGCTTGGCCCCCGTGGACAACGAGTCTGCTTTCTTT.

The CDR3 region is CASSGQTNQPQHF. CDR3 in DNA: TGTGCCAGCTCGGGACAGACCAATCAGCCCCAGCATTTT. The chain combines TRBV18 with TRBJ1-5, with 7 bases aligning to TRBD1. Germline-derived CDR1 and CDR2 are KGHSH and LQKENI. The CDR3 runs 13 residues. The V and J ends lost 6 bases and 3 bases, in that order; junction bases with no gene match: 2.

The chain's CDR3 is CASSITSGSGEQYF. CDR3 sequence (DNA): TGTGCCAGTAGTATAACTAGCGGAAGCGGAGAGCAGTACTTC. This chain connects TRBV19 to TRBJ2-7; 8 bases are a match to TRBD2. Germline V CDR1 and CDR2: LNHDA, SQIVND (reference sequence). V was pared by 2 bases and J by 7 bases, with 7 bases of the junction left unmatched. The CDR3 covers 14 residues.

V usage is TRBV3-1 (or the pseudogene TRBV3-2) and J usage is TRBJ2-1; the match to TRBD1 covers 9 bases. CDR3 size: 12 residues. Unmatched junction bases numbered 0, after V lost 4 bases and J lost 8 bases. Germline V lookup: CDR1 LGHDT, CDR2 YNNKEL (reference sequence). For the CDR3, the DNA is TGTGCCAGCAGCCGACAGGGGGATGAGCAGTTCTTC. Amino acid sequence: CASSRQGDEQFF.

On this clone: Other nucleotide sequences in the sample specify the same CDR3. V is TRBV19 and J is TRBJ1-1, with D perhaps TRBD1 (5 bases). The germline gives CDR1 LNHDA, CDR2 SQIVND (reference sequence). V was trimmed by 6 bases and J by 0 bases, leaving 8 bases between them. This CDR3 has 13 residues. The CDR3 bases are TGTGCCAGTAGCCGACAGTTGAACACTGAAGCTTTCTTT. Translated, it gives CASSRQLNTEAFF.

The V call is TRBV5-4, the J call TRBJ1-1; 8 bases are a match to TRBD1. The CDR3 has 14 amino acids. Losses at the gene ends were 4 bases for V and 5 bases for J; bases not matched to a gene: 7. Germline CDR1 reads SGHNT; CDR2 reads YYREEE (reference sequence). The CDR3 bases are TGTGCCAGCAGCCCGGCAGGGGGCCGTACTGAAGCTTTCTTT. Residues: CASSPAGGRTEAFF.

This clone was observed a few times. The chain has TRBV2 and TRBJ1-6; 9 bases align to TRBD1. The CDR3 runs to 14 residues. Germline V CDR1 and CDR2: SNHLY, FYNNEI. The J segment lost 8 bases and the V segment lost 9 bases, leaving 8 bases of the junction unmatched. CDR3 sequence (DNA): TGTGCCAGTGGATCACAGGGGGCTTATTCACCCCTCCACTTT. Its translation is CASGSQGAYSPLHF. The whole variable domain, filled in from reference TRBV2 and TRBJ1-6, reads EPEVTQTPSHQVTQMGQEVILRCVPISNHLYFYWYRQILGQKVEFLVSFYNNEISEKSEIFDDQFSVERPDGSNFTLKIRSTKLEDSAMYFCASGSQGAYSPLHFGNGTRLTVT.

The genes are TRBV5-5 and TRBJ2-5; tentative D call: TRBD1 (6 bases). The CDR3 totals 12 residues. The V and J ends lost 6 bases and 4 bases respectively, with 10 bases between them. Germline CDR1 reads SGHKS; CDR2 reads YYEKEE (reference sequence). Here the CDR3 DNA reads TGTGCCAGCATGGGGGCGGGAGAGACCCAGTACTTC. This codes for CASMGAGETQYF.

The rearrangement links TRBV6-5 to TRBJ1-2; 8 nucleotides match TRBD1. The CDR3 covers 14 residues. Germline lookup yields CDR1 MNHEY and CDR2 SVGAGI. V lost 0 bases, J lost 11 bases, and 8 bases stayed unmatched. CDR3 protein: CASSYSGDRRNYTF. The CDR3 DNA reads TGTGCCAGCAGTTACTCCGGGGACAGGAGAAATTACACCTTC.

The chain carries TRBV7-9 and TRBJ2-2, with 10 bases lining up with TRBD1. CDR3 size: 15 residues. The ends lost 5 bases at V and 8 bases at J; junction bases unmatched: 8. Germline V gives CDR1 SEHNR, CDR2 FQNEAQ (reference sequence). The DNA for the CDR3 is TGTGCCAGCAGCCTATCCGGGACAGGGGCGGGGGAGCTGTTTTTT. Translated, it gives CASSLSGTGAGELFF.

V gene TRBV28 combines with J gene TRBJ2-1; TRBD1 matches at 7 bases. CDR1 and CDR2 from the germline V gene are MDHEN and SYDVKM. Trimming at V came to 5 bases and at J to 2 bases, leaving 3 bases not matched to a gene. The CDR3 has 14 residues. CDR3 in DNA: TGTGCCAGCAGTACAGGGGCCGCCTACAATGAGCAGTTCTTC. This sequence encodes CASSTGAAYNEQFF.

The chain employs TRBV10-2 and TRBJ2-7; D may be TRBD2 (6 bases). V was shortened by 11 bases and J by 3 bases, with 14 bases between the two germline ends. Germline CDR1 and CDR2: WSHSY and SAAADI. This CDR3 region has 12 residues. The CDR3: CASSVGGYEQYF. The CDR3 DNA sequence: TGCGCCTCCTCGGTGGGGGGCTACGAGCAGTACTTC.

This sequence joins TRBV18 and TRBJ2-3; 7 bases are shared with TRBD2. Germline loops: CDR1 KGHSH, CDR2 LQKENI. Losses at the gene ends were 8 bases for V and 0 bases for J; bases not matched to a gene: 8. This CDR3 is built from 15 residues. Here the CDR3 reads CASTGSSGSTDTQYF. The CDR3 DNA sequence: TGTGCCAGCACGGGGAGTAGCGGGAGCACAGATACGCAGTATTTT.

J is TRBJ1-2 and V is TRBV5-1; 8 bases are shared with TRBD1. CDR3 length: 15 residues. J gave up 3 bases and V 0 bases, and 4 bases lay outside the gene matches. The germline gives CDR1 SGHRS, CDR2 YFSETQ. Here the CDR3 reads CASSLGQQGDYGYTF. The CDR3 DNA reads TGCGCCAGCAGCTTGGGGCAACAGGGGGACTATGGCTACACCTTC.

In its sample, this clone was seen a few times. The J gene is TRBJ2-7, the V gene TRBV27, with TRBD1 identical over 11 bases. CDR1 is MNHEY and CDR2 is SMNVEV in the germline V gene (reference sequence). The CDR3 is 13 residues long. The junction had 2 bases not matched to a gene; V was cut back by 5 bases and J by 5 bases. The DNA of the CDR3 is TGTGCCAGCAGTGGGACAGGGGGGAACGAGCAGTACTTC. Its protein product is CASSGTGGNEQYF.

The chain carries TRBV7-9 and TRBJ1-1; D gene unclear. V lost 5 bases and J lost 0, with 13 bases in between. This CDR3 has 15 residues. Germline CDR1 is SEHNR and CDR2 is FQNEAQ (reference sequence). The CDR3 DNA is TGTGCCAGCAGCCCATGGGCCGGGATGAACACTGAAGCTTTCTTT. Translating it yields CASSPWAGMNTEAFF.